This T cell receptor beta chain comes out of a study of OX40 agonist ivuxolimab in advanced cancers. The wider study: The study enrolled dose-escalation patients with hepatocellular carcinoma, melanoma, renal cell or head and neck cancer. At about 82% male, the cohort had a mean age of around 56 years, ranging from about 20 to 80. Broader study findings: The antigens recognized by the expanded peripheral T cells, that is their antigen specificity, were not determined. On average, a greater number of expanded clones characterised CD8+ T cells relative to CD4+.

The germline V gene encodes CDR1 SGHDT and CDR2 YYEEEE. V was shortened by 2 bases and J by 5 bases, with 4 bases between the two germline ends. This CDR3 has 11 amino acids. As regards this clone: Its specificity is unknown.

Produced via immunoSEQ multiplex PCR; TCRdb's table is partial and in-frame only. The sample has 50,000 to 70,000 clones; around 85% are singletons. This sequence was found in an adult with an advanced solid tumor such as melanoma, head and neck, liver or kidney cancer. V usage is TRBV5-6 and J usage is TRBJ1-1; no reliable D call. The sequenced sample was CD4+ or CD8+ T cells sorted from blood, obtained in a trial of the OX40 agonist ivuxolimab. The CDR3 coding sequence is TGTGCCAGCAGCTTAACGACTGAAGCTTTCTTT. Protein sequence: CASSLTTEAFF.